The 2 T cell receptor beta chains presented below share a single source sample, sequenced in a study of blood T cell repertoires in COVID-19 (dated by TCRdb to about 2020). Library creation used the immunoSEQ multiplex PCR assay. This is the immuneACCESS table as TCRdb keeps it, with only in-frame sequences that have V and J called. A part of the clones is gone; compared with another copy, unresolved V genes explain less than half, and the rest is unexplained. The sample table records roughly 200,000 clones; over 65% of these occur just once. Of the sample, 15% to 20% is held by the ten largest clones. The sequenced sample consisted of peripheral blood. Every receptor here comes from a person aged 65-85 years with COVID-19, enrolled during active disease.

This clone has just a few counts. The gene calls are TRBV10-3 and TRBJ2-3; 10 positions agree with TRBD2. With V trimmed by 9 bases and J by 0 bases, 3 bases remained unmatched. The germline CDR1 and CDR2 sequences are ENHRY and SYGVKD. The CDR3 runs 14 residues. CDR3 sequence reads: CAIGLAESTDTQYF. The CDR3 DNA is TGTGCCATAGGACTAGCGGAGAGCACAGATACGCAGTATTTT.

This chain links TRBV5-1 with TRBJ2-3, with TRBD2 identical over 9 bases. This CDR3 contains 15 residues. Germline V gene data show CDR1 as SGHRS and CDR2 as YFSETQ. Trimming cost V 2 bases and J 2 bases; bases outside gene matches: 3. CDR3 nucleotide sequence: TGCGCCAGCAGCTTATCTAGCGGGGACACAGATACGCAGTATTTT. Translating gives CASSLSSGDTDTQYF.